These T cell receptor beta chains were read from a single sample in a study of patients and donors after allogeneic stem cell transplantation. TCRdb re-called the RT-PCR reads through MiXCR, storing one row per CDR3 protein. Here the sample spans about a million distinct CDR3 sequences, under 20% being singletons. Material for sequencing was blood, either unsorted or a sorted T cell fraction (not recorded which). The receptors stem from a human donor who was either an allogeneic HSCT recipient or a stem cell or donor lymphocyte infusion donor (not recorded which). It is not recorded whose cells these are; they may come from a transplant donor. The CDR3 runs from the conserved cysteine through the conserved F or W. D genes are given only for firm matches.

D,J,V,CDR3
.,TRBJ1-1,TRBV15,CATRGVMNTEAFF
.,TRBJ1-4,TRBV6-1,CASSTPGEEEKLFF
.,TRBJ1-2,TRBV5-6,CASSLAGDGGYTF
.,TRBJ1-6,TRBV3-1,CASSQGESYNSPLHF
.,TRBJ2-7,TRBV20-1,CSARGQDGASGGYEQYF
.,TRBJ2-7,TRBV4-1,CASSRGEQLYEQYF
.,TRBJ2-1,TRBV20-1,CSARDTGSSSYNEQFF
TRBD1,TRBJ1-1,TRBV6-1,CASSQRRDRGQAFF
.,TRBJ1-4,TRBV20-1,CSAREGAPREKLFF
.,TRBJ1-6,TRBV6-2/TRBV6-3,CASSYGQNSPLHF
.,TRBJ1-1,TRBV20-1,CSASPDSIMNTEAFF
TRBD2,TRBJ2-1,TRBV20-1,CSARRGGPINEQFF
.,TRBJ2-7,TRBV29-1,CSVGVRYEQYF
.,TRBJ2-1,TRBV13,CASSFFLGAPGSGEQFF
.,TRBJ1-5,TRBV13,CASSLGSGTPQHF
.,TRBJ2-7,TRBV6-5,CASSWNQEQYF
.,TRBJ2-1,TRBV20-1,CSAGFNNEQFF
.,TRBJ2-2,TRBV6-1,CASSQESYNTGELFF
TRBD2,TRBJ2-7,TRBV10-3,CAIRGTSASYEQYF
TRBD1,TRBJ1-5,TRBV20-1,CSARQGAQPQHF
.,TRBJ2-2,TRBV20-1,CSVRRFTGELFF
TRBD1,TRBJ2-2,TRBV5-1,CASSWAADWTGSRKLFF
TRBD1,TRBJ2-7,TRBV7-8,CASSSPRQGSSYEQYF
.,TRBJ2-2,TRBV7-2,CASSLGGTAWAGELFF
.,TRBJ2-5,TRBV25-1,CASSISGLRETQYF
.,TRBJ1-1,TRBV10-3,CAISERANTEAFF
.,TRBJ1-2,TRBV12-3/TRBV12-4,CASSSASRVGGYTF
TRBD1,TRBJ2-1,TRBV7-9,CASSLGTGVNNEQFF
.,TRBJ2-2,TRBV6-2/TRBV6-3,CASSGTRNTGELFF
.,TRBJ1-6,TRBV2,CASRTEKGSPLHF
.,TRBJ1-6,TRBV7-3,CASSFYDNSPLHF
TRBD1,TRBJ1-2,TRBV29-1,CSVEVRGDYGYTF
.,TRBJ1-2,TRBV29-1,CSVGQVGGYTF
TRBD2,TRBJ2-3,TRBV6-1,CASAPGLAGGYTDTQYF
.,TRBJ1-4,TRBV6-1,CASRGRFPDNEKLFF
.,TRBJ2-7,TRBV20-1,CSARDQWRPAYEQYF
TRBD2,TRBJ2-5,TRBV12-3/TRBV12-4,CASSFTSGTETQYF
.,TRBJ1-2,TRBV7-3,CASSRWTELKWGYTF
.,TRBJ2-5,TRBV12-3/TRBV12-4,CASSLAGGLETQYF
TRBD2,TRBJ2-1,TRBV5-1,CASSWGLAGGTNEQFF
.,TRBJ1-4,TRBV9,CASSAGTRPPANEKLFF
.,TRBJ2-3,TRBV6-6,CASNSLADTQYF
.,TRBJ2-4,TRBV3-1,CASSQGPRAKNIQYF
TRBD1,TRBJ2-5,TRBV7-9,CASSLGGQNQETQYF
.,TRBJ1-2,TRBV15,CATSSSRFEHSGYTF
.,TRBJ2-4,TRBV12-3/TRBV12-4,CASSLYSVAKNIQYF
.,TRBJ1-3,TRBV12-3/TRBV12-4,CASSLQRGSGNTIYF
.,TRBJ1-2,TRBV12-3/TRBV12-4,CASSFALDGNYGYTF
TRBD2,TRBJ2-3,TRBV7-2,CASSRGGQVNTQYF
.,TRBJ2-1,TRBV5-1,CASSPAGTPTYNEQFF
.,TRBJ2-4,TRBV27,CASSSTGAKNIQYF
.,TRBJ2-7,TRBV4-1,CASSPYQEGPYEQYF
.,TRBJ2-7,TRBV5-1,CASSFEGALYEQYF